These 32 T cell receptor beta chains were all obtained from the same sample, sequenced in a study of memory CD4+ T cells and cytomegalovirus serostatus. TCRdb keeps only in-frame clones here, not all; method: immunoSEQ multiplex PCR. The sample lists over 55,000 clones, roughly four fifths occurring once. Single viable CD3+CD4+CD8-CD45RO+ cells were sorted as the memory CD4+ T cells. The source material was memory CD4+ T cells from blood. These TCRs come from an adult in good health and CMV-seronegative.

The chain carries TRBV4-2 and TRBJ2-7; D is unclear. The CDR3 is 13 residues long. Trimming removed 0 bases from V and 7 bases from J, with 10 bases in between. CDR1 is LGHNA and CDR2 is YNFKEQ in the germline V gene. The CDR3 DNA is TGTGCCAGCAGCCAAGAGTCTAGTCGAGAGCAGTACTTC. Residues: CASSQESSREQYF.

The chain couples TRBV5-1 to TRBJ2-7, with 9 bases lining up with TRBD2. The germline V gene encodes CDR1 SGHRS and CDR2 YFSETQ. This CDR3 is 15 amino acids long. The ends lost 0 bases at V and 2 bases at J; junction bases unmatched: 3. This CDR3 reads CASSLAAGGTYEQYF. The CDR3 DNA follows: TGCGCCAGCAGCTTGGCTGCGGGAGGGACCTACGAGCAGTACTTC. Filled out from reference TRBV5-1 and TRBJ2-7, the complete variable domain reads KAGVTQTPRYLIKTRGQQVTLSCSPISGHRSVSWYQQTPGQGLQFLFEYFSETQRNKGNFPGRFSGRQFSNSRSEMNVSTLELGDSALYLCASSLAAGGTYEQYFGPGTRLTVT.

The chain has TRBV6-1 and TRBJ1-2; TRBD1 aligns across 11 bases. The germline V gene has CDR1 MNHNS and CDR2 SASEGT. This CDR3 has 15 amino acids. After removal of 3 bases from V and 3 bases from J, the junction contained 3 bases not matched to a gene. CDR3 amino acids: CASSDGTGGYYGYTF. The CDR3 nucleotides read TGTGCCAGCAGTGACGGGACAGGGGGTTACTATGGCTACACCTTC.

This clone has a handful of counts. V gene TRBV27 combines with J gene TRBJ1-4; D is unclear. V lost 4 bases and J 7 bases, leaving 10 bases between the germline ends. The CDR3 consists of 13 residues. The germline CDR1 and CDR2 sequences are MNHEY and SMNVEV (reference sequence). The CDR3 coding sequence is TGTGCCAGCAGTTCAATAAAGGGTGAAAAACTGTTTTTT. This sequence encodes CASSSIKGEKLFF.

The CDR3 nucleotides read TGTGCCACACAGGGTCCGATGAACACTGAAGCTTTCTTT. Encoded protein: CATQGPMNTEAFF. The J gene is TRBJ1-1, the V gene TRBV6-1; D may be TRBD1 (6 bases). V gave up 10 bases and J gave up 0 bases, with 12 bases separating them. Germline V gives CDR1 MNHNS, CDR2 SASEGT. The CDR3 spans 13 residues.

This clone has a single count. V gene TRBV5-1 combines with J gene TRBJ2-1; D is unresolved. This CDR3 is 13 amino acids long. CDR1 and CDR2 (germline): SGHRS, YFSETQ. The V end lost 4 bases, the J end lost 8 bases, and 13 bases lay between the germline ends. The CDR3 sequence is CASSLRSYYEQFF. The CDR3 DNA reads TGCGCCAGCAGCCTACGAAGTTACTATGAGCAGTTCTTC.

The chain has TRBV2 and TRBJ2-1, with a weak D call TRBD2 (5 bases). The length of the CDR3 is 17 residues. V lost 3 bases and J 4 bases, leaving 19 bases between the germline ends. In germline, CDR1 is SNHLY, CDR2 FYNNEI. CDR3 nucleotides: TGTGCCAGCAGTGATTCCCGGGGTCTTGGTAAATACAATGAGCAGTTCTTC. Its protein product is CASSDSRGLGKYNEQFF.

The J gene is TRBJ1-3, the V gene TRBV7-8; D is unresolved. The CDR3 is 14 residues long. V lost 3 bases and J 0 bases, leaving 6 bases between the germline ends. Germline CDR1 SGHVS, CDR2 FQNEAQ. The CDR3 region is CASSLRGSGNTIYF. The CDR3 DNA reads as TGTGCCAGCAGCTTGAGAGGCTCTGGAAACACCATATATTTT.

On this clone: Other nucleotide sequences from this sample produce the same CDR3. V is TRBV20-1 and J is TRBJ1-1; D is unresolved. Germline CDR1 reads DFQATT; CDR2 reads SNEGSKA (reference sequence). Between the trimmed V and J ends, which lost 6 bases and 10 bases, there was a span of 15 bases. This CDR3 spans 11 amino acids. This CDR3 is CSAPVGQVAFF. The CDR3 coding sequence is TGCAGTGCACCCGTGGGCCAAGTAGCTTTCTTT.

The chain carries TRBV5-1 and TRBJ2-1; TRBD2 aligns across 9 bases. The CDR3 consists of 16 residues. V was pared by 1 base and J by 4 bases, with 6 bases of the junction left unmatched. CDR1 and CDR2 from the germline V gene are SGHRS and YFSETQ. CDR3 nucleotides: TGCGCCAGCAGCTTGCAGGGACTAGCCAGATACAATGAGCAGTTCTTC. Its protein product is CASSLQGLARYNEQFF.

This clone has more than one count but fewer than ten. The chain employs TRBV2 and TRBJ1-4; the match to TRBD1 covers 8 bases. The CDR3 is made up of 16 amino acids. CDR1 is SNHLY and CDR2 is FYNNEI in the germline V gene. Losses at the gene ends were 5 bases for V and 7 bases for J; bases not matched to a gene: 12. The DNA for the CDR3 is TGTGCCAGCAGTATTAACCAGGGGGCGCGAGGTGAAAAACTGTTTTTT. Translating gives CASSINQGARGEKLFF.

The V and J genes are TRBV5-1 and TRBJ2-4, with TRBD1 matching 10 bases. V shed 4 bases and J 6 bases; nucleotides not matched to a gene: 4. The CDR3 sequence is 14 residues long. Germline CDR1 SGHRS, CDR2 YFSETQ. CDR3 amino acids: CASSRQGAGNIQYF. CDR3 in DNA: TGCGCCAGCAGCAGACAGGGGGCCGGAAACATTCAGTACTTC.

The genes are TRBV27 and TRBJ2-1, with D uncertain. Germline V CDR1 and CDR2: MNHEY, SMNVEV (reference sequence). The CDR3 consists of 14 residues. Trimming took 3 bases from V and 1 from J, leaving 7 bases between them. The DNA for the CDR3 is TGTGCCAGCAGTTTTCGGGCTTCCTACAATGAGCAGTTCTTC. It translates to CASSFRASYNEQFF.

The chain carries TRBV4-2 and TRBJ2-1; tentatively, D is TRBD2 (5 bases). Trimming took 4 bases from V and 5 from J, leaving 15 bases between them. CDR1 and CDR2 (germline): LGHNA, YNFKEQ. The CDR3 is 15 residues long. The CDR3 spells CASSPQGGGDNEQFF. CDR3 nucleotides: TGTGCCAGCAGCCCCCAAGGAGGTGGGGACAATGAGCAGTTCTTC.

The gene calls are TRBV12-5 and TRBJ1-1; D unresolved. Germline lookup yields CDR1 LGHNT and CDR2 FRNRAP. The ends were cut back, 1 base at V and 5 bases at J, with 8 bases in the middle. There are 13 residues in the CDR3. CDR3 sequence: CASGLAPWTEAFF. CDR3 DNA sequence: TGTGCTAGTGGTTTGGCGCCTTGGACTGAAGCTTTCTTT.

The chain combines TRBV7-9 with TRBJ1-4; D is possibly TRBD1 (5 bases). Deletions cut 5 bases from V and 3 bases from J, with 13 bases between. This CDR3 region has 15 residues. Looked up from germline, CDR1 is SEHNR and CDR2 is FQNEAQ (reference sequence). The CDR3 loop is CASSPDGAPNEKLFF. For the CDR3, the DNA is TGTGCCAGCAGCCCGGACGGGGCCCCTAATGAAAAACTGTTTTTT. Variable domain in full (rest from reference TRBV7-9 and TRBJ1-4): DTGVSQNPRHKITKRGQNVTFRCDPISEHNRLYWYRQTLGQGPEFLTYFQNEAQLEKSRLLSDRFSAERPKGSFSTLEIQRTEQGDSAMYLCASSPDGAPNEKLFFGSGTQLSVL.

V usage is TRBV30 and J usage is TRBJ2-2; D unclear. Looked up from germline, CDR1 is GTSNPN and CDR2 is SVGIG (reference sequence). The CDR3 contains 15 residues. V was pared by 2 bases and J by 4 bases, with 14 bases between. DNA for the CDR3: TGTGCCTGGAGTAGGCCCGGGTCGGGCACCGGGGAGCTGTTTTTT. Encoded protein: CAWSRPGSGTGELFF.

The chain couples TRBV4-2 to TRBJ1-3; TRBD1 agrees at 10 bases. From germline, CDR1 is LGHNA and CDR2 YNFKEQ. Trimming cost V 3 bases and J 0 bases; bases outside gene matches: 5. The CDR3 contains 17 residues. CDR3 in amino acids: CASSQGGQGVSGNTIYF. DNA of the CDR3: TGTGCCAGCAGCCAGGGAGGACAGGGGGTCTCTGGAAACACCATATATTTT.

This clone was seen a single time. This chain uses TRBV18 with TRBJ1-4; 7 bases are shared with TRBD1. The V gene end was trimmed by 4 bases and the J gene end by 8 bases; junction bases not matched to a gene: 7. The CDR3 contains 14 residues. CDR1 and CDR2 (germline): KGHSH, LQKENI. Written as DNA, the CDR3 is TGTGCCAGCTCACGTGACAGGGCCGGGGAAAAACTGTTTTTT. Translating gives CASSRDRAGEKLFF. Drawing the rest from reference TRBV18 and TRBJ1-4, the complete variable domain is NAGVMQNPRHLVRRRGQEARLRCSPMKGHSHVYWYRQLPEEGLKFMVYLQKENIIDESGMPKERFSAEFPKEGPSILRIQQVVRGDSAAYFCASSRDRAGEKLFFGSGTQLSVL.

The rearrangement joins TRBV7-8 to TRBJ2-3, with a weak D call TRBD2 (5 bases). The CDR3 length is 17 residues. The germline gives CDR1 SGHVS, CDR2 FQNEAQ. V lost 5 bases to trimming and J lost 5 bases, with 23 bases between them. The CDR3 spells CASSPLALLAKGDTQYF. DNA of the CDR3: TGTGCCAGCAGCCCCTTAGCCCTTCTAGCTAAGGGAGATACGCAGTATTTT.

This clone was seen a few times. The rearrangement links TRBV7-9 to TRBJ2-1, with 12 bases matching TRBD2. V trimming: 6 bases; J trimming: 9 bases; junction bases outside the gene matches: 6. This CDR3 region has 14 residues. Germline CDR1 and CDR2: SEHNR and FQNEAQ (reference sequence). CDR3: CASSPTSGSGEQFF. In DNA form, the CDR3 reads TGTGCCAGCAGTCCGACTAGCGGGAGTGGTGAGCAGTTCTTC. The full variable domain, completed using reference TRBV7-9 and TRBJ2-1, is DTGVSQNPRHKITKRGQNVTFRCDPISEHNRLYWYRQTLGQGPEFLTYFQNEAQLEKSRLLSDRFSAERPKGSFSTLEIQRTEQGDSAMYLCASSPTSGSGEQFFGPGTRLTVL.

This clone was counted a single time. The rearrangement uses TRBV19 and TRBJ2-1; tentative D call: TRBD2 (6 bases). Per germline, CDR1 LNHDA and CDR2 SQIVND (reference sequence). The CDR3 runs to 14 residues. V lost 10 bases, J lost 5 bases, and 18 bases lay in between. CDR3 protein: CATRSAPGDNEQFF. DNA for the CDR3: TGTGCCACAAGATCTGCCCCGGGGGACAATGAGCAGTTCTTC.

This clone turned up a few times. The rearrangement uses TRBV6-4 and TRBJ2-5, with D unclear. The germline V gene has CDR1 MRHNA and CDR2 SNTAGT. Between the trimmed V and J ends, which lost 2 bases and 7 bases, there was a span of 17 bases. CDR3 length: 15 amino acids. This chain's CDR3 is CASSDKTRPTGTQYF. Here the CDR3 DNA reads TGTGCCAGCAGTGACAAAACCCGACCGACGGGGACCCAGTACTTC.

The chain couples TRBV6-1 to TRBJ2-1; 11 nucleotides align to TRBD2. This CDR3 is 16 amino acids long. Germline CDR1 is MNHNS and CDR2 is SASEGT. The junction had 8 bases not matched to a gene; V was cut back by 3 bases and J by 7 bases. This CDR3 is CASSDPTSGAHNEQFF. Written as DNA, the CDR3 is TGTGCCAGCAGTGACCCGACTAGCGGGGCCCATAATGAGCAGTTCTTC.

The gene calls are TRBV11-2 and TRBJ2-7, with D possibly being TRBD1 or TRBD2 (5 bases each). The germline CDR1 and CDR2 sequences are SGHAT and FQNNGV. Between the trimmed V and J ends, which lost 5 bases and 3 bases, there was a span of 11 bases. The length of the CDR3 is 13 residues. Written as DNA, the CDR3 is TGTGCCAGCAGCCCGGGACGGAGCTACGAGCAGTACTTC. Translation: CASSPGRSYEQYF.

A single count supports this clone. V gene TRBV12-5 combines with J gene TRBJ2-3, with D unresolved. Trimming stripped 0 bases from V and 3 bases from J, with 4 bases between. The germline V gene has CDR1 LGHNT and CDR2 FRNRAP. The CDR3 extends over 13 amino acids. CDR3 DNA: TGTGCTAGTGGTTTGGTAATAACAGATACGCAGTATTTT. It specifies CASGLVITDTQYF.

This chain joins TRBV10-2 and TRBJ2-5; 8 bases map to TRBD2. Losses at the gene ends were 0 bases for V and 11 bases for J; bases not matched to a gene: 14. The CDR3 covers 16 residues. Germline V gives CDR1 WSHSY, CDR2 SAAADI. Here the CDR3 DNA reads TGCGCCAGCAGTGAGTCGTTAGCGGGGTCCGTTGTTGGTCAGTACTTC. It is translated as CASSESLAGSVVGQYF.

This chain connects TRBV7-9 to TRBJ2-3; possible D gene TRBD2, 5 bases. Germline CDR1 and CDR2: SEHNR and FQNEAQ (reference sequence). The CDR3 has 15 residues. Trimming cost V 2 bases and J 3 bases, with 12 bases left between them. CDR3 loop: CASSLMGAKTDTQYF. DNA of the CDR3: TGTGCCAGCAGCTTAATGGGAGCAAAAACAGATACGCAGTATTTT.

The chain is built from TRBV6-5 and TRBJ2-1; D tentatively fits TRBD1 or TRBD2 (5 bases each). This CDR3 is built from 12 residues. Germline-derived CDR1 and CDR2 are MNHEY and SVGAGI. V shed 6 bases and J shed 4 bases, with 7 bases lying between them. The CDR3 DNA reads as TGTGCCAGCAGGGGACCTTACAATGAGCAGTTCTTC. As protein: CASRGPYNEQFF.

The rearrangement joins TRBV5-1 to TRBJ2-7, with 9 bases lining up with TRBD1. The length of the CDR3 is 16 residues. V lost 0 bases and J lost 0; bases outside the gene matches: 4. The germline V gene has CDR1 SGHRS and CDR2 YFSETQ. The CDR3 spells CASSLEGTGSSYEQYF. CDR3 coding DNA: TGCGCCAGCAGCTTGGAGGGGACAGGGAGCTCCTACGAGCAGTACTTC.

The chain's CDR3 is CASSPETMLDVHEQYF. DNA of the CDR3: TGTGCCAGCAGCCCTGAGACTATGCTTGACGTCCACGAGCAGTACTTC. V and J are TRBV11-3 and TRBJ2-7; D is possibly TRBD2 (5 bases). Trimming took 5 bases from V and 5 from J, leaving 22 bases between them. CDR3 length equals 16 residues. Germline V gene sequence: CDR1 SGHNT, CDR2 YENEEA.

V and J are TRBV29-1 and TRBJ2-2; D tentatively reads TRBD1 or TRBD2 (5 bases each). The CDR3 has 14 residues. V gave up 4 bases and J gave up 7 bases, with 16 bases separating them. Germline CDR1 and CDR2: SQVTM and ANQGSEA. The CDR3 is CSVGRGGGHGELFF. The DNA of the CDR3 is TGCAGCGTTGGTCGGGGCGGTGGGCACGGGGAGCTGTTTTTT.